The next 29 T cell receptor beta chains were all read from a single sample in a study of control samples from healthy donors and cancer patients. TCRdb's copy holds only in-frame clones and misses some; the assay was immunoSEQ multiplex PCR. The data show about 130,000 clones, approximately 90% seen once. The specimen sequenced was blood. The receptors shown here come from a man younger than 35 in good health.

This clone appeared once. The V and J genes are TRBV10-3 and TRBJ2-5; D possibly uses TRBD1 or TRBD2 (5 bases each). CDR1 is ENHRY, CDR2 SYGVKD, per germline. Deletions cut 3 bases from V and 5 bases from J, with 16 bases between. The CDR3 is made up of 15 amino acids. This chain's CDR3 is CAISDPGPPGETQYF. The CDR3 DNA follows: TGTGCCATCAGTGACCCGGGACCGCCCGGGGAGACCCAGTACTTC.

V and J are TRBV7-9 and TRBJ1-4; a possible D gene is TRBD1 (5 bases). The CDR3 loop spans 14 amino acids. Germline CDR1 reads SEHNR; CDR2 reads FQNEAQ (reference sequence). Between the trimmed V and J ends, which lost 6 bases and 4 bases, there was a span of 12 bases. CDR3 amino acids: CASSQQGYNEKLFF. DNA for the CDR3: TGTGCCAGCAGTCAGCAGGGATATAATGAAAAACTGTTTTTT.

V and J are TRBV18 and TRBJ1-2; TRBD1 aligns across 10 bases. The CDR3 length is 16 residues. V lost 4 bases and J lost 1; bases outside the gene matches: 6. From germline, CDR1 is KGHSH and CDR2 LQKENI. The CDR3 here is CASSLPRTGGNYGYTF. The CDR3 DNA is TGTGCCAGCTCACTTCCCCGGACAGGGGGTAACTATGGCTACACCTTC.

The chain combines TRBV3-1 (or the pseudogene TRBV3-2) with TRBJ2-1, with 10 positions matching TRBD2. Germline V gene data show CDR1 as LGHDT and CDR2 as YNNKEL (reference sequence). The CDR3 length is 17 residues. The ends lost 4 bases at V and 3 bases at J; junction bases unmatched: 9. CDR3 in DNA: TGTGCCAGCAGCCCAATTCAGTCTAGCGGGGGCTACAATGAGCAGTTCTTC. Amino acids: CASSPIQSSGGYNEQFF.

This clone has just a few counts. The J gene is TRBJ2-5, the V gene TRBV27; 7 bases map to TRBD2. CDR1 is MNHEY and CDR2 is SMNVEV in the germline V gene (reference sequence). This CDR3 spans 15 amino acids. Trimming cost V 5 bases and J 2 bases; bases outside gene matches: 8. CDR3 DNA: TGTGCCAGCAGTAAAAGGACTAGTTCTCAAGAGACCCAGTACTTC. It encodes CASSKRTSSQETQYF.

This clone was observed a single time. The chain recombines TRBV19 with TRBJ1-6, with TRBD1 matching 7 bases. Unmatched junction bases numbered 7, after V lost 2 bases and J lost 6 bases. Germline V CDR1 and CDR2: LNHDA, SQIVND (reference sequence). The CDR3 extends over 16 amino acids. The CDR3 protein is CASSIRKGGPNSPLHF. CDR3 nucleotides: TGTGCCAGTAGTATAAGGAAAGGGGGCCCTAATTCACCCCTCCACTTT.

The rearrangement links TRBV5-5 to TRBJ2-2; TRBD2 matches at 8 bases. Germline V gene data show CDR1 as SGHKS and CDR2 as YYEKEE (reference sequence). This CDR3 region has 18 residues. Trimming cost V 0 bases and J 5 bases; bases outside gene matches: 12. CDR3 amino acids: CASSLVVFPRGGTGELFF. The CDR3 coding sequence is TGTGCCAGCAGCTTGGTCGTATTTCCGCGCGGGGGGACCGGGGAGCTGTTTTTT. The full variable domain, in which reference TRBV5-5 and TRBJ2-2 provide the parts outside the CDR3, is DAGVTQSPTHLIKTRGQQVTLRCSPISGHKSVSWYQQVLGQGPQFIFQYYEKEERGRGNFPDRFSARQFPNYSSELNVNALLLGDSALYLCASSLVVFPRGGTGELFFGEGSRLTVL.

In the case of this clone: Other DNA sequences of this sample code for an identical CDR3. This chain joins TRBV7-2 and TRBJ1-5; 7 nucleotides agree with TRBD1. CDR1 and CDR2 from the germline V gene are SGHTA and FQGNSA. Trimming at V came to 2 bases and at J to 2 bases, leaving 0 bases not matched to a gene. CDR3 length: 14 amino acids. CDR3 nucleotide sequence: TGTGCCAGCAGCTTAACAGGGGGCAATCAGCCCCAGCATTTT. Residues: CASSLTGGNQPQHF.

The chain combines TRBV30 with TRBJ2-6; the D is unclear. V shed 2 bases and J shed 0 bases, with 8 bases lying between them. This CDR3 has 15 amino acids. Germline V gene data show CDR1 as GTSNPN and CDR2 as SVGIG (reference sequence). DNA for the CDR3: TGTGCCTGGAGTACCGATTCCTCTGGGGCCAACGTCCTGACTTTC. Amino acids: CAWSTDSSGANVLTF.

This clone was seen only once. The chain employs TRBV7-3 and TRBJ1-2, with 12 nucleotides matching TRBD1. The germline V gene has CDR1 SGHTA and CDR2 FQGTGA. Trimming took 3 bases from V and 2 from J; bases not matched to a gene: 7. CDR3 length: 17 amino acids. For the CDR3, the DNA is TGTGCCAGCAGCTTCCCGGGACAGGGGGCGCGAAACTATGGCTACACCTTC. Amino acids: CASSFPGQGARNYGYTF.

This clone was seen a single time. The gene calls are TRBV27 and TRBJ1-1, with TRBD1 matching over 10 bases. CDR3 length equals 12 residues. CDR1 is MNHEY and CDR2 is SMNVEV in the germline V gene (reference sequence). V lost 6 bases to trimming and J lost 11 bases; unmatched junction nucleotides: 6. CDR3 sequence reads: CASRRDRGKAFF. In nucleotides, the CDR3 is TGTGCCAGCAGACGGGACAGGGGTAAGGCTTTCTTT.

The chain is built from TRBV3-1 (or the pseudogene TRBV3-2) and TRBJ1-4; 7 bases agree with TRBD1. Germline loops: CDR1 LGHDT, CDR2 YNNKEL (reference sequence). The V segment lost 3 bases and the J segment 6 bases; nucleotides outside the gene matches: 10. The CDR3 runs 16 residues. This chain's CDR3 is CASSHGQALGHEKLFF. Here the CDR3 DNA reads TGTGCCAGCAGCCATGGACAGGCACTAGGGCATGAAAAACTGTTTTTT.

The V and J genes are TRBV9 and TRBJ2-1, with 13 nucleotides matching TRBD2. V gave up 2 bases and J gave up 8 bases; unmatched junction bases: 4. Germline lookup yields CDR1 SGDLS and CDR2 YYNGEE. The CDR3 has 15 residues. The CDR3 region has the DNA TGTGCCAGCAGCGTCGGGACTAGCGGGGTCGATGAGCAGTTCTTC. Its protein is CASSVGTSGVDEQFF. The full variable domain, rest sourced from reference TRBV9 and TRBJ2-1, is DSGVTQTPKHLITATGQRVTLRCSPRSGDLSVYWYQQSLDQGLQFLIQYYNGEERAKGNILERFSAQQFPDLHSELNLSSLELGDSALYFCASSVGTSGVDEQFFGPGTRLTVL.

The CDR3 DNA reads as TGTGCCAGCAGCCTACAGCCACCGAGGACAGATACGCAGTATTTT. Amino acid sequence: CASSLQPPRTDTQYF. The chain has TRBV5-5 and TRBJ2-3; D unclear. The V end was cut by 4 bases, the J end by 3 bases, with 15 bases between. CDR3 length equals 15 residues. Per the germline V gene, CDR1 is SGHKS and CDR2 is YYEKEE (reference sequence).

The J gene is TRBJ1-6, the V gene TRBV6-6; perhaps TRBD1 as D (5 bases). Germline V lookup: CDR1 MNHNY, CDR2 SVGAGI (reference sequence). V was trimmed by 0 bases and J by 6 bases, leaving 9 bases between them. This CDR3 is 15 amino acids long. CDR3 DNA sequence: TGTGCCAGCAGTTACTCCGACAGTATTAATTCACCCCTCCACTTT. This codes for CASSYSDSINSPLHF.

The rearrangement uses TRBV2 and TRBJ2-2; 7 positions match TRBD2. The CDR3 has 13 residues. The germline V gene encodes CDR1 SNHLY and CDR2 FYNNEI. After removal of 7 bases from V and 6 bases from J, the junction contained 5 bases not matched to a gene. DNA of the CDR3: TGTGCCAGCAAGGGTAGCGGGTCCGGGGAGCTGTTTTTT. Amino acids: CASKGSGSGELFF.

The gene calls are TRBV5-4 and TRBJ1-1; D ambiguous. This CDR3 comprises 15 residues. Germline V gives CDR1 SGHNT, CDR2 YYREEE (reference sequence). The V end was cut by 3 bases, the J end by 1 base, with 13 bases between. The CDR3 sequence: CASSSPGLGNTEAFF. In DNA form, the CDR3 reads TGTGCCAGCAGCTCCCCGGGCCTCGGGAACACTGAAGCTTTCTTT.

V and J are TRBV27 and TRBJ1-2, with unresolved D. This CDR3 region has 13 residues. Germline values: CDR1 MNHEY, CDR2 SMNVEV (reference sequence). The V gene lost 2 bases and the J gene lost 3 bases, with 7 bases spanning the gap. The CDR3, as DNA: TGTGCCAGCAGTTTAAACCGATACTATGGCTACACCTTC. Its protein is CASSLNRYYGYTF.

This clone was recorded once. This chain uses TRBV7-9 with TRBJ2-4; D possibly corresponds to TRBD2 (7 bases). Germline V CDR1 and CDR2: SEHNR, FQNEAQ (reference sequence). Trimming removed 1 base at V and 1 base at J, with 11 bases between. This CDR3 region has 16 residues. CDR3 DNA sequence: TGTGCCAGCAGCTTAGAGGGGGGGATCGCCAAAAACATTCAGTACTTC. Translated: CASSLEGGIAKNIQYF.

The rearrangement joins TRBV11-2 to TRBJ2-1; 10 nucleotides line up with TRBD2. Trimming at V came to 5 bases and at J to 6 bases, leaving 7 bases not matched to a gene. CDR3 length: 15 residues. The germline CDR1 and CDR2 sequences are SGHAT and FQNNGV. The CDR3 reads CASSLSSGGANEQFF. The DNA of the CDR3 is TGTGCCAGCAGCCTCTCGAGCGGGGGGGCCAATGAGCAGTTCTTC.

J is TRBJ1-1 and V is TRBV12-3 or TRBV12-4; D remains ambiguous. The CDR3 loop spans 12 amino acids. The V end lost 7 bases, the J end lost 4 bases, and 10 bases lay between the germline ends. The CDR3 region has the DNA TGTGCCAGCATTGGCGGGGTCACTGAAGCTTTCTTT. Translated: CASIGGVTEAFF.

This chain connects TRBV5-3 to TRBJ2-7; either TRBD1 or TRBD2 may fit D (5 bases each). TRBV5-3 is an ORF; its function is uncertain. CDR3 size: 14 residues. Trimming stripped 5 bases from V and 3 bases from J, with 15 bases between. CDR3 DNA: TGTGCCAGAAGTCCGGGACGGGCCATCTACGAGCAGTACTTC. The encoded protein is CARSPGRAIYEQYF.

In DNA form, the CDR3 reads TGTGCCGTTAGCGGGGGTTACTCCTACGAGCAGTACTTC. It yields the protein CAVSGGYSYEQYF. The chain has TRBV10-3 and TRBJ2-7; 9 positions agree with TRBD2. Germline V gene sequence: CDR1 ENHRY, CDR2 SYGVKD. Trimming took 11 bases from V and 0 from J; bases not matched to a gene: 5. This CDR3 is 13 amino acids long.

The rearrangement uses TRBV27 and TRBJ2-5; 11 bases are a match to TRBD2. Germline CDR1 reads MNHEY; CDR2 reads SMNVEV (reference sequence). The CDR3 totals 18 residues. With V trimmed by 6 bases and J by 6 bases, 18 bases remained unmatched. Here the CDR3 reads CASSPVRSSGGFTKTQYF. CDR3 in DNA: TGTGCCAGCAGCCCCGTAAGGTCTAGCGGGGGGTTCACAAAGACCCAGTACTTC.

This chain links TRBV6-5 with TRBJ2-1; D is uncertain. The V end was cut by 0 bases, the J end by 0 bases, with 9 bases between. The CDR3 runs 16 residues. Germline V gene sequence: CDR1 MNHEY, CDR2 SVGAGI. The CDR3 protein is CASSYSQASSYNEQFF. The CDR3 DNA is TGTGCCAGCAGTTACTCTCAGGCCAGCTCCTACAATGAGCAGTTCTTC.

CDR3 amino acids: CASSLARTGTLSGNTIYF. The CDR3 region has the DNA TGTGCCAGCAGTTTAGCTCGGACAGGGACGCTCTCTGGAAACACCATATATTTT. V usage is TRBV28 and J usage is TRBJ1-3; 8 positions match TRBD1. V was clipped by 2 bases and J by 0 bases; unmatched bases: 9. Per germline, CDR1 MDHEN and CDR2 SYDVKM. The CDR3 covers 18 residues.

This clone was counted many times. V is TRBV3-1 (or the pseudogene TRBV3-2) and J is TRBJ2-5; TRBD2 matches at 10 bases. The trim removed 3 bases at V and 5 bases at J, leaving 9 bases unmatched. The CDR3 sequence is 16 residues long. Per the germline V gene, CDR1 is LGHDT and CDR2 is YNNKEL (reference sequence). The CDR3 DNA reads as TGTGCCAGCAGCCACTGGACTAGCGGCCTCGGGGAGACCCAGTACTTC. Its translation is CASSHWTSGLGETQYF.

With respect to this clone: A much larger clone sits a single nucleotide away, making a read error possible. The genes are TRBV27 and TRBJ1-1; D is uncertain. CDR1 and CDR2 (germline): MNHEY, SMNVEV (reference sequence). There are 12 residues in the CDR3. CDR3 loop: CVSSFPGTEAFF. In nucleotides, the CDR3 is TGTGTCAGCAGTTTTCCGGGCACTGAAGCTTTCTTT.

The rearrangement uses TRBV5-4 and TRBJ1-3; no definite D call. V was trimmed by 2 bases and J by 2 bases, leaving 8 bases between them. Germline CDR1 reads SGHNT; CDR2 reads YYREEE (reference sequence). The CDR3 is 14 amino acids. The CDR3 DNA reads TGTGCCAGCAGCTTTATTGGGGCTGGAAACACCATATATTTT. It encodes CASSFIGAGNTIYF.